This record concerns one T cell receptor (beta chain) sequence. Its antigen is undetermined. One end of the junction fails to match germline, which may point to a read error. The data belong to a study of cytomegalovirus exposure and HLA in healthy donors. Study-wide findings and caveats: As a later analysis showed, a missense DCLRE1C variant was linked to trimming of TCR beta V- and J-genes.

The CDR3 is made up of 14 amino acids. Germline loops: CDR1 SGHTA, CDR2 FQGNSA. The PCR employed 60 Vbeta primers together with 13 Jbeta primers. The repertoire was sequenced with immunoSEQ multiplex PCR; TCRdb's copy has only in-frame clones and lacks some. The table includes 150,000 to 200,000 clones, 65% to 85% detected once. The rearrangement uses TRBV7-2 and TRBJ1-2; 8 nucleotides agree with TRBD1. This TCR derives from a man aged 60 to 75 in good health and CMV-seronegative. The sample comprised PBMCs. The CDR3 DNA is TGTGCCAGCCGGGCAGGGGGCAGTAACCATGGCTACACCTTC. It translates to CASRAGGSNHGYTF.